This TCR beta chain derives from a study of tumor and adjacent non-tumor tissue in lung cancer. About this clonotype itself: Antigen: not known. Germline is not matched at one junction end, which may reflect a read error.

This sample's RNA came from whole unsorted tissue. Donors were chemotherapy-naive, newly diagnosed lung cancer surgical patients in China, August–late 2014. General study points: Tumor tissue had significantly higher TCR diversity than normal lung.

The CDR3 has 16 residues. Germline V CDR1 and CDR2: LGHNA, YSLEER. Three rounds of nested PCR, following a modified ARM-PCR protocol, produced the TCRbeta library. TCRdb recomputed calls from the multiplex PCR reads with MiXCR, one row per CDR3 protein. The sample lists approximately 120,000 distinct CDR3 sequences, roughly 80% occurring once. The rearrangement uses TRBV4-3 and TRBJ1-3, with unresolved D. The sample consisted of lung tumor tissue. The source of this sequence is a woman in her sixties or seventies with non-small cell lung cancer. CDR3 sequence: CASSPHGQLSVNTIYF. CDR3 nucleotide sequence: TGCGCCAGCAGCCCTCACGGGCAGCTCTCTGTAAACACCATATATTTT.